The sequence of this T cell receptor beta chain was determined in a study of CD8 T cells in Susac syndrome. Notes on the study in general: CD8+ clones in Susac expanded most in TEMRA cells and active patients.

With random hexamers, 0.5 to 1 ug RNA was reverse transcribed. Each CDR3 protein gets one entry after TCRdb re-called the immunoSEQ multiplex PCR reads with MiXCR. The sample shows about 130,000 distinct CDR3 sequences, about 94% of them seen only once. This clonotype was recorded a few times. Its antigen is unknown. The V end was cut by 2 bases, the J end by 2 bases, with 11 bases between. This CDR3 has 15 amino acids. Germline V gene lookup returns CDR1 SEHNR and CDR2 FQNEAQ (reference sequence). The J gene is TRBJ2-3, the V gene TRBV7-9; D is perhaps TRBD2 (6 bases). The TCR comes from a human donor with Susac syndrome. The sample consisted of CD8+ T cells from PBMCs. The CDR3 DNA reads TGTGCCAGCAGCTTATGGGCGGGGTCCACAGATACGCAGTATTTT. This codes for CASSLWAGSTDTQYF.